The 12 T cell receptor beta chains below were found in one sample sequenced in a study of T cells in Graves' hyperthyroidism and ophthalmopathy. The source material, RNA transcripts, was used to amplify TCR beta CDR3 regions. HTBI primers were used for first-round RT-PCR of the TCR CDR3. Via MiXCR, TCRdb re-called the multiplex PCR reads, giving one row per CDR3 protein. The sample records hundreds of thousands of distinct CDR3 sequences, approximately 42% being singletons. The sequenced material came from peripheral blood or thyroid tissue (not recorded which). All receptors derive from an adult man with Graves' disease, either hyperthyroidism or ophthalmopathy (not recorded which).

The chain uses TRBV24-1 and TRBJ2-7; tentative D call: TRBD1 (5 bases). The J call is in doubt because the DNA end fits TRBJ2-1 better. Germline CDR1 is KGHDR and CDR2 is SFDVKD. The CDR3 has 13 residues. The CDR3 loop reads CATMLQGFNEQFF. The CDR3 DNA sequence: TGTGCCACCATGCTCCAGGGTTTCAATGAGCAGTTCTTC.

This rearrangement joins TRBV19 to TRBJ1-1; perhaps TRBD1 as D (6 bases). This CDR3 region has 15 residues. CDR1 and CDR2 (germline): LNHDA, SQIVND (reference sequence). The V end was cut by 7 bases, the J end by 3 bases, with 18 bases between. The CDR3 nucleotides are TGTGCCAGTACCACTAAGGCAGGGGCGGACACTGAAGCTTTCTTT. Its translation is CASTTKAGADTEAFF.

This chain uses TRBV29-1 with TRBJ2-7, with D maybe TRBD1 (8 bases). CDR1 is SQVTM, CDR2 ANQGSEA, per germline. The CDR3 runs to 15 residues. V lost 3 bases and J 1 base, leaving 16 bases between the germline ends. CDR3 protein: CSVELNRGGSYEQYF. For the CDR3, the DNA is TGCAGCGTTGAGTTGAACAGGGGGGGATCCTACGAGCAGTACTTC.

CDR3 protein: CATSDGLEETQYF. CDR3 DNA sequence: TGTGCCACCAGTGACGGGTTGGAGGAGACCCAGTACTTC. The chain is built from TRBV24-1 and TRBJ2-5; D not resolved. The CDR3 has 13 residues. Trimming took off 4 bases at V and 5 bases at J, with 10 bases between the two ends. Germline CDR1 is KGHDR and CDR2 is SFDVKD.

This chain links TRBV29-1 with TRBJ1-1; D is unclear. The V and J ends lost 3 bases and 1 base respectively, with 9 bases between them. Germline CDR1 reads SQVTM; CDR2 reads ANQGSEA. The CDR3 spans 13 residues. This chain's CDR3 is CSVEVKGNTEAFF. The CDR3, as DNA: TGCAGCGTTGAGGTTAAGGGGAACACTGAAGCTTTCTTT. Using reference TRBV29-1 and TRBJ1-1 for the parts outside the CDR3, the full variable domain is SAVISQKPSRDICQRGTSLTIQCQVDSQVTMMFWYRQQPGQSLTLIATANQGSEATYESGFVIDKFPISRPNLTFSTLTVSNMSPEDSSIYLCSVEVKGNTEAFFGQGTRLTVV.

This clonotype was seen only once. The chain employs TRBV29-1 and TRBJ1-4, with D possibly TRBD1 on 6 matching bases. Trimming removed 7 bases from V and 8 bases from J, with 17 bases in between. The germline V gene encodes CDR1 SQVTM and CDR2 ANQGSEA. The CDR3 has 13 residues. The CDR3 DNA sequence: TGCAGCGCGACACGAGGGGGTGAGGAAAAACTGTTTTTT. It codes for CSATRGGEEKLFF.

This clonotype was seen once. Since a much larger clone is just one base distant, this may be a read error. The chain combines TRBV2 with TRBJ1-2, with 7 bases that match TRBD1. Per germline, CDR1 SNHLY and CDR2 FYNNEI. This CDR3 has 13 amino acids. In DNA form, the CDR3 reads TGTGCCAGCACTTTCGGACAGGAGTATGGCTACGCCTTC. This encodes CASTFGQEYGYAF.

This clonotype was counted a few times. The chain recombines TRBV5-4 with TRBJ1-2; possible D gene TRBD1, 5 bases. V was trimmed by 2 bases and J by 7 bases, leaving 12 bases between them. Germline loops: CDR1 SGHNT, CDR2 YYREEE (reference sequence). This CDR3 region has 13 residues. CDR3 sequence: CASSFPGLSGYTF. In DNA form, the CDR3 reads TGTGCCAGCAGCTTTCCAGGGTTGTCTGGCTACACCTTC.

This clonotype was counted ten times or more. V is TRBV7-3 and J is TRBJ2-6; D is ambiguous. V was pared by 4 bases and J by 0 bases, with 4 bases between. Germline V lookup: CDR1 SGHTA, CDR2 FQGTGA. This CDR3 has 14 amino acids. CDR3 loop: CASSSSSGANVLTF. DNA of the CDR3: TGTGCCAGCAGCTCGAGCTCTGGGGCCAACGTCCTGACTTTC.

There are many counts of this clonotype. This sequence joins TRBV7-9 and TRBJ2-7; D call uncertain. CDR1 and CDR2 from the germline V gene are SEHNR and FQNEAQ (reference sequence). The CDR3 loop spans 14 amino acids. Trimming removed 1 base at V and 1 base at J, with 8 bases between. The CDR3 region has the DNA TGTGCCAGCAGCTTAGAAGGATCTTCCTACGAGCAGTACTTC. It encodes CASSLEGSSYEQYF.

The V and J genes are TRBV20-1 and TRBJ1-1; D remains ambiguous. Germline V CDR1 and CDR2: DFQATT, SNEGSKA (reference sequence). Trimming pared 3 bases from V and 5 bases from J, leaving 19 bases between. The CDR3 has 15 amino acids. CDR3: CSASLPGNKGTEAFF. CDR3 DNA: TGCAGTGCTAGCCTACCGGGGAACAAAGGGACTGAAGCTTTCTTT.

This clonotype came up a few times. This may be a read error, as it is one base from a much larger clone. The chain employs TRBV20-1 and TRBJ2-7; D call uncertain. The V end lost 1 base, the J end lost 5 bases, and 9 bases lay between the germline ends. The length of the CDR3 is 12 residues. Germline V lookup: CDR1 DFQATT, CDR2 SNEGSKA (reference sequence). The CDR3 coding sequence is TGCAGTGCTAGAGGGAGTGGCGACGAGCAGTACTTC. It specifies CSARGSGDEQYF.